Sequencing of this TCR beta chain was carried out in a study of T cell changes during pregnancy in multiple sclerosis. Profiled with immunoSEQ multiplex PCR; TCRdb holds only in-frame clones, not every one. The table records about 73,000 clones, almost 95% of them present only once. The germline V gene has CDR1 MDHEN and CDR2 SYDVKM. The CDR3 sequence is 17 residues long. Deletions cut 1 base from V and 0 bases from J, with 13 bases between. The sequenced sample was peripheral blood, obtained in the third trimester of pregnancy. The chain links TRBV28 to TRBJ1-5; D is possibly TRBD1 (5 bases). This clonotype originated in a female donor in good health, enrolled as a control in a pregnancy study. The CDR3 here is CASSLLWGRDSNQPQHF. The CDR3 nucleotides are TGTGCCAGCAGTTTATTATGGGGCCGAGATAGCAATCAGCCCCAGCATTTT.